This T cell receptor beta chain was observed in a study of T cell responses to AZD1222 COVID-19 vaccine. Broader study findings: Nearly half of spike-specific TCRs reportedly target variant regions that are unmutated in the B.1.351 and B.1.1.7 variants.

Produced via immunoSEQ multiplex PCR; TCRdb's table is partial and in-frame only. In the table there are 65,000 to 80,000 clones, around 90% of which are singletons. Trimming removed 7 bases at V and 3 bases at J, with 16 bases between. The CDR3 length is 15 residues. Germline CDR1 and CDR2: MNHEY and SVGAGI. For this clone: Its antigen is undetermined.

The chain uses TRBV6-5 and TRBJ2-1; D remains unclear. The sequence derives from an adult in good health. Material: peripheral blood, obtained on day 0 of MenACWY control vaccination. CDR3 sequence: CASTRDLDGYNEQFF. CDR3 DNA sequence: TGTGCCAGCACCAGAGACCTGGACGGCTACAATGAGCAGTTCTTC.